The 29 T cell receptor beta chains reported below all come from one sample, sequenced in a study of T cell repertoires in cytomegalovirus infection. One entry per CDR3 protein, called by TCRdb with MiXCR from the reads. The sample includes about 310,000 distinct CDR3 sequences, roughly 25% of them seen just once. No antigens are known for them. The specimen was cultured PBMCs, collected from culture after CMV antigen stimulation. These TCRs come from a human donor in good health (CMV status not recorded). Some clones in this sample may be carry-over from other donors' samples.

The J gene is TRBJ2-4, the V gene TRBV5-6, with D possibly being TRBD2 (6 bases). Germline V CDR1 and CDR2: SGHDT, YYEEEE. The CDR3 spans 13 residues. V gave up 4 bases and J gave up 4 bases, with 9 bases separating them. In DNA, the CDR3 is TGTGCCAGCAGCCTTGGACTAAAAAACATTCAGTACTTC. As protein: CASSLGLKNIQYF.

This clonotype occurred a few times. This chain uses TRBV7-2 with TRBJ2-1; D is perhaps TRBD2 (5 bases). Trimming shortened V by 1 base and J by 8 bases, and 9 bases separated the two germline ends. This CDR3 region has 13 residues. The germline gives CDR1 SGHTA, CDR2 FQGNSA. Here the CDR3 DNA reads TGTGCCAGCAGCTTAGGAGGGTGGTATGAGCAGTTCTTC. It specifies CASSLGGWYEQFF. Full variable domain (remainder filled in from reference TRBV7-2 and TRBJ2-1): GAGVSQSPSNKVTEKGKDVELRCDPISGHTALYWYRQSLGQGLEFLIYFQGNSAPDKSGLPSDRFSAERTGGSVSTLTIQRTQQEDSAVYLCASSLGGWYEQFFGPGTRLTVL.

This chain uses TRBV11-2 with TRBJ1-1; tentatively, D is TRBD1 (5 bases). The CDR3 sequence is 17 residues long. Trimming removed 2 bases from V and 3 bases from J, with 19 bases in between. The germline CDR1 and CDR2 sequences are SGHAT and FQNNGV. The CDR3 DNA sequence: TGTGCCAGCAGCTTAAATTCCCCCAGGGTATGGGACACTGAAGCTTTCTTT. Protein: CASSLNSPRVWDTEAFF.

The chain recombines TRBV19 with TRBJ2-6, with 7 bases lining up with TRBD1. The CDR3 contains 18 residues. Germline lookup yields CDR1 LNHDA and CDR2 SQIVND (reference sequence). The V segment lost 4 bases and the J segment 1 base; nucleotides outside the gene matches: 10. The CDR3 is CASSNGQARRSGANVLTF. The CDR3 DNA follows: TGTGCCAGTAGTAACGGACAGGCCCGGAGGTCTGGGGCCAACGTCCTGACTTTC. Based on the CDR3 plus reference TRBV19 and TRBJ2-6, the full variable domain is DGGITQSPKYLFRKEGQNVTLSCEQNLNHDAMYWYRQDPGQGLRLIYYSQIVNDFQKGDIAEGYSVSREKKESFPLTVTSAQKNPTAFYLCASSNGQARRSGANVLTFGAGSRLTVL.

The CDR3 reads CAISPDTGGSGRGGEQFF. CDR3 DNA sequence: TGTGCCATCAGCCCCGACACAGGGGGCAGCGGGAGGGGGGGTGAGCAGTTCTTC. The chain links TRBV10-3 to TRBJ2-1; D is perhaps TRBD2 (10 bases). Germline loops: CDR1 ENHRY, CDR2 SYGVKD. The CDR3 spans 18 residues. V shed 6 bases and J shed 9 bases, with 30 bases lying between them.

V is TRBV11-2 and J is TRBJ1-2; a possible D gene is TRBD1 (5 bases). Germline V gives CDR1 SGHAT, CDR2 FQNNGV. V was clipped by 0 bases and J by 4 bases, with 12 bases between them. The CDR3 is 15 amino acids. The CDR3 region is CASSLERRGVYGYTF. The CDR3 DNA follows: TGTGCCAGCAGCTTAGAACGGCGAGGGGTCTATGGCTACACCTTC. Filled out from reference TRBV11-2 and TRBJ1-2, the complete variable domain reads EAGVAQSPRYKIIEKRQSVAFWCNPISGHATLYWYQQILGQGPKLLIQFQNNGVVDDSQLPKDRFSAERLKGVDSTLKIQPAKLEDSAVYLCASSLERRGVYGYTFGSGTRLTVV.

This clonotype was recorded a few times. V gene TRBV11-3 combines with J gene TRBJ2-1, with TRBD2 matching over 9 bases. This CDR3 region has 15 residues. The V gene's germline CDR1 is SGHNT and CDR2 YENEEA. V lost 5 bases and J lost 5; bases outside the gene matches: 7. The CDR3: CASSPRVAGDNEQFF. Written as DNA, the CDR3 is TGTGCCAGCAGCCCCCGGGTAGCGGGAGACAATGAGCAGTTCTTC. The complete variable domain, with remaining parts taken from reference TRBV11-3 and TRBJ2-1, reads EAGVVQSPRYKIIEKKQPVAFWCNPISGHNTLYWYLQNLGQGPELLIRYENEEAVDDSQLPKDRFSAERLKGVDSTLKIQPAELGDSAVYLCASSPRVAGDNEQFFGPGTRLTVL.

This clonotype was found many times. The J gene is TRBJ1-3, the V gene TRBV7-2; D is uncertain. Germline-derived CDR1 and CDR2 are SGHTA and FQGNSA. Trimming cost V 5 bases and J 4 bases, with 21 bases left between them. The CDR3 covers 17 residues. This CDR3 reads CASSPPGGLGSGNTIYF. CDR3 sequence (DNA): TGTGCCAGCAGCCCCCCGGGCGGACTTGGCTCCGGAAACACCATATATTTT.

The chain uses TRBV29-1 and TRBJ2-5, with D possibly matching TRBD2 (5 bases). The CDR3 runs to 15 residues. Deletions cut 4 bases from V and 0 bases from J, with 15 bases between. Looked up from germline, CDR1 is SQVTM and CDR2 is ANQGSEA. The CDR3 nucleotides are TGCAGCGTTGTTTTTATGGCTAGCTACCAAGAGACCCAGTACTTC. Translated: CSVVFMASYQETQYF.

This clonotype appeared many times. The DNA for the CDR3 is TGTGCCAGCAGTTTACCGATCCAGGCTAACTCCTACAATGAGCAGTTCTTC. This translates into CASSLPIQANSYNEQFF. The V call is TRBV27, the J call TRBJ2-1; D ambiguous. In germline, CDR1 is MNHEY, CDR2 SMNVEV (reference sequence). The V end was cut by 2 bases, the J end by 0 bases, with 14 bases between. The CDR3 length is 17 residues.

V gene TRBV12-3 or TRBV12-4 combines with J gene TRBJ2-5; the D gene could be TRBD1 or TRBD2 (5 bases each). The CDR3 covers 12 residues. V was trimmed by 6 bases and J by 5 bases, leaving 10 bases between them. DNA for the CDR3: TGTGCCAGCAGCCCCAGGGACGAGACCCAGTACTTC. This codes for CASSPRDETQYF.

The chain joins TRBV3-1 to TRBJ2-1, with 11 bases that match TRBD2. This CDR3 spans 14 amino acids. Unmatched junction bases numbered 3, after V lost 4 bases and J lost 7 bases. In germline, CDR1 is LGHDT, CDR2 YNNKEL (reference sequence). The CDR3 is CASSRGLAENEQFF. The CDR3 bases are TGTGCCAGCAGCCGGGGACTAGCGGAGAATGAGCAGTTCTTC.

Only a few counts were recorded for this clonotype. J is TRBJ1-3 and V is TRBV7-9, with no clear D. Germline V gene data show CDR1 as SEHNR and CDR2 as FQNEAQ (reference sequence). The germline V and J ends were trimmed by 5 bases and 7 bases, with 18 bases remaining between them. This CDR3 is built from 15 residues. CDR3 DNA sequence: TGTGCCAGCAGCCCTTCCCTTGTGGGAGGGAACACCATATATTTT. Encoded protein: CASSPSLVGGNTIYF. Looking up the rest from reference TRBV7-9 and TRBJ1-3 gives the full variable domain: DTGVSQNPRHKITKRGQNVTFRCDPISEHNRLYWYRQTLGQGPEFLTYFQNEAQLEKSRLLSDRFSAERPKGSFSTLEIQRTEQGDSAMYLCASSPSLVGGNTIYFGEGSWLTVV.

V gene TRBV7-8 combines with J gene TRBJ2-7, with a possible D match to TRBD2 (6 bases). Trimming left V 0 bases short and J 6 bases short, with 15 bases between. The germline gives CDR1 SGHVS, CDR2 FQNEAQ. The CDR3 is 15 residues long. CDR3 region: CASSLAGLQGREQYV. The CDR3 nucleotides read TGTGCCAGCAGCTTAGCGGGACTCCAAGGTCGCGAGCAGTACGTC.

In regard to this clonotype: A read error is possible here, since a much larger clone lies one base away. V and J are TRBV12-3 or TRBV12-4 and TRBJ2-5, with D possibly being TRBD2 (6 bases). The V end was cut by 5 bases, the J end by 2 bases, with 21 bases between. The CDR3 runs to 17 residues. CDR3 coding DNA: TGTGCCAGCAGTGCCCAACCTTGGACTAACGAGCAAGAGACCCAGTACTTC. This codes for CASSAQPWTNEQETQYF.

A few counts support this clonotype. The V call is TRBV7-4, the J call TRBJ2-3; D is uncertain. The CDR3 length is 16 residues. From germline, CDR1 is SGHVT and CDR2 SQSDAQ. V lost 7 bases to trimming and J lost 0 bases, with 17 bases between them. CDR3 sequence: CASILSGWASTDTQYF. CDR3 DNA sequence: TGTGCCAGCATCCTATCCGGGTGGGCTAGCACAGATACGCAGTATTTT.

The V call is TRBV6-6, the J call TRBJ2-3; D gene unclear. Trimming took off 7 bases at V and 3 bases at J, with 11 bases between the two ends. The CDR3 loop spans 13 amino acids. From germline, CDR1 is MNHNY and CDR2 SVGAGI (reference sequence). CDR3 sequence (DNA): TGTGCCAGCAATTTTGATCGGACAGATACGCAGTATTTT. It encodes CASNFDRTDTQYF.

V is TRBV6-2 or TRBV6-3 and J is TRBJ2-5; 9 positions agree with TRBD1. CDR3 length: 14 residues. Germline trimming cut 7 bases from V and 2 bases from J; bases unmatched to any gene: 5. Looked up from germline, CDR1 is MNHEY and CDR2 is SVGEGT. The CDR3 loop is CASNDRGNQETQYF. CDR3 sequence (DNA): TGTGCCAGCAATGACAGGGGGAATCAAGAGACCCAGTACTTC.

V gene TRBV11-2 combines with J gene TRBJ2-7, with 9 bases fitting TRBD1. Losses at the gene ends were 1 base for V and 0 bases for J; bases not matched to a gene: 7. The length of the CDR3 is 17 residues. Germline CDR1 SGHAT, CDR2 FQNNGV. Here the CDR3 reads CASSLGQGGSSSYEQYV. CDR3 DNA: TGTGCCAGCAGCTTAGGACAGGGGGGTTCGAGCTCCTACGAGCAGTACGTC.

This chain links TRBV5-6 with TRBJ2-1, with D tentatively TRBD1 (6 bases). The germline CDR1 and CDR2 sequences are SGHDT and YYEEEE. This CDR3 is 16 amino acids long. Trimming shortened V by 0 bases and J by 0 bases, and 10 bases separated the two germline ends. The CDR3 DNA sequence: TGTGCCAGCAGCTTGGTCTTGGGGGCCTCCTACAATGAGCAGTTCTTC. This gives the protein CASSLVLGASYNEQFF.

This clonotype was observed a handful of times. This chain connects TRBV5-6 to TRBJ2-6; D is unresolved. The CDR3 covers 16 residues. Germline V CDR1 and CDR2: SGHDT, YYEEEE. Deletions cut 5 bases from V and 1 base from J, with 13 bases between. CDR3 nucleotide sequence: TGTGCCAGCAGACGGACGGGTTATTCTGGGGCCAACGTCCTGACTTTC. Protein sequence: CASRRTGYSGANVLTF. The entire variable domain, with the rest obtained from reference TRBV5-6 and TRBJ2-6, is as follows: DAGVTQSPTHLIKTRGQQVTLRCSPKSGHDTVSWYQQALGQGPQFIFQYYEEEERQRGNFPDRFSGHQFPNYSSELNVNALLLGDSALYLCASRRTGYSGANVLTFGAGSRLTVL.

This clonotype was seen many times. The chain joins TRBV7-2 to TRBJ1-2, with TRBD1 as a possible D gene (5 bases). There are 13 residues in the CDR3. CDR1 SGHTA and CDR2 FQGNSA come from the germline V gene. The V and J ends lost 1 base and 8 bases respectively, with 11 bases between them. As DNA, the CDR3 is TGTGCCAGCAGCTTAGGGGTAGGGGAAGGCTACACCTTC. Translating gives CASSLGVGEGYTF.

This chain uses TRBV4-3 with TRBJ2-3; TRBD2 agrees at 12 bases. The V and J ends lost 0 bases and 5 bases, in that order; junction bases with no gene match: 12. Per the germline V gene, CDR1 is LGHNA and CDR2 is YSLEER. The CDR3 consists of 19 residues. CDR3 sequence: CASSQESPSGRAQVDTQYF. The CDR3 DNA sequence: TGCGCCAGCAGCCAAGAATCGCCTAGCGGGAGGGCCCAAGTAGATACGCAGTATTTT.

The chain employs TRBV12-3 or TRBV12-4 and TRBJ2-5, with D perhaps given as TRBD1 or TRBD2 (5 bases each). CDR3 length equals 13 residues. Trimming shortened V by 4 bases and J by 8 bases, and 14 bases separated the two germline ends. The CDR3 coding sequence is TGTGCCAGCAGTTCCGGGACGGTGCAAACCCAGTACTTC. Translation gives CASSSGTVQTQYF.

This chain uses TRBV12-3 or TRBV12-4 with TRBJ2-5; the D is unclear. V was cut by 7 bases and J by 4 bases, with 10 bases left in between. This CDR3 spans 12 amino acids. The CDR3 spells CASMLVGETQYF. The CDR3 coding sequence is TGTGCCAGCATGTTAGTTGGAGAGACCCAGTACTTC.

The chain recombines TRBV7-9 with TRBJ1-1; D unresolved. Germline CDR1 reads SEHNR; CDR2 reads FQNEAQ (reference sequence). The CDR3 consists of 15 residues. Trimming stripped 1 base from V and 2 bases from J, with 11 bases between. The CDR3 sequence: CASSLGGSPNTEAFF. The CDR3, as DNA: TGTGCCAGCAGCTTAGGTGGCAGCCCTAACACTGAAGCTTTCTTT.

The rearrangement uses TRBV6-1 and TRBJ2-7, with TRBD2 identical over 13 bases. Germline CDR1 is MNHNS and CDR2 is SASEGT. This CDR3 region has 17 residues. The trim removed 8 bases at V and 5 bases at J, leaving 15 bases unmatched. CDR3 coding DNA: TGTGCCAGCCGTCCCCTCGGGACTAGCGGGAAATCCCACGAGCAGTACTTC. Its protein product is CASRPLGTSGKSHEQYF.

The rearrangement uses TRBV6-6 and TRBJ1-6; the D gene is possibly TRBD1 (5 bases). Germline CDR1 reads MNHNY; CDR2 reads SVGAGI (reference sequence). Trimming removed 0 bases at V and 5 bases at J, with 14 bases between. The CDR3 runs to 17 residues. The CDR3 loop reads CASSYSGRDGNNSPLHF. The CDR3 DNA reads as TGTGCCAGCAGTTACTCTGGCCGGGACGGCAATAATTCACCCCTCCACTTT.

The rearrangement links TRBV2 to TRBJ2-2; D perhaps matches TRBD1 (5 bases). The CDR3 totals 16 residues. V dropped 6 bases and J dropped 3 bases, with 17 bases sitting between them. Per germline, CDR1 SNHLY and CDR2 FYNNEI. CDR3 sequence: CASSLTTDTYTGELFF. In nucleotides, the CDR3 is TGTGCCAGCAGCCTAACCACGGACACATACACCGGGGAGCTGTTTTTT.